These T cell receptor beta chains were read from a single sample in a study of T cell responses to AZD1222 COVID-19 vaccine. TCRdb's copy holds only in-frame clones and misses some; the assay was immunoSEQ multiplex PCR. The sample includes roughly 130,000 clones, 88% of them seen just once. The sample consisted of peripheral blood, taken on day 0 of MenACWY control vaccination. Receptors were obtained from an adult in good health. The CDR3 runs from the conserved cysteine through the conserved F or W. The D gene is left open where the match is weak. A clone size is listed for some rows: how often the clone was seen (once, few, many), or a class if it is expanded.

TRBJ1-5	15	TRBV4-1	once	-	TGCGCCAGCAGCCAAGTTGGACAGAGCAATCAGCCCCAGCATTTT	CASSQVGQSNQPQHF
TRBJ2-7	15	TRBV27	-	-	TGTGCCAGCAGTTCGTGGGCCCAAGGAGGTCGGGAGCAGTACTTC	CASSSWAQGGREQYF
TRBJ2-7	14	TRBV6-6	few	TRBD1	TGTGCCAGCAGTAAGGACAGGGGACGCTACGAGCAGTACTTC	CASSKDRGRYEQYF
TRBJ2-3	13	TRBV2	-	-	TGTGCCAGCCAATTCATTAGCGCGGATACGCAGTATTTT	CASQFISADTQYF
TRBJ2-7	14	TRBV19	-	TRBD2	TGTGCCAGTACCCCTAGCGGGAGCTCCTACGAGCAGTACTTC	CASTPSGSSYEQYF
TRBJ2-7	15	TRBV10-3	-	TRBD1	TGTGCCATCAGTGAAATTGCCGGACAGGGTAACGAGCAGTACTTC	CAISEIAGQGNEQYF
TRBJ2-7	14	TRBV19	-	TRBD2	TGTGCCAGTAGATCGGGGGGGAGCTCCTACGAGCAGTACTTC	CASRSGGSSYEQYF
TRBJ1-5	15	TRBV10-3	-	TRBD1	TGTGCCATCAGCACCTCAGGGGGTTCAGATCAGCCCCAGCATTTT	CAISTSGGSDQPQHF
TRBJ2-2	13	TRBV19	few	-	TGTGCCAGTATCAGGGAGAACACCGGGGAGCTGTTTTTT	CASIRENTGELFF
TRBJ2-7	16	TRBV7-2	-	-	TGTGCCAGCAGCTCAGGGAATCGAATCTCCAGGGACGAGCAGTACTTC	CASSSGNRISRDEQYF
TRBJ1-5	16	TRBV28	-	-	TGTGCCAGCAGTTCCTCCTCCGGGACCCCGGTCAGGCCCCAGCATTTT	CASSSSSGTPVRPQHF
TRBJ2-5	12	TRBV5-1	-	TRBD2	TGCGCCAGCGGGAGGGCCGGAGAGACCCAGTACTTC	CASGRAGETQYF
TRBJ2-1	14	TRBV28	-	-	TGTGCCAGCAGAGAACGGCTCTACTACAATGAGCAGTTCTTC	CASRERLYYNEQFF
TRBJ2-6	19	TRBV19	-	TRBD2	TGTGCCAGTAGTATAGTAGGAGCGGGGGTTTTTACTGGGGCCAACGTCCTGACTTTC	CASSIVGAGVFTGANVLTF
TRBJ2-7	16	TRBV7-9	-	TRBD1	TGTGCCAGCAGCCCCGGAAAGGGGGCCCTCTCCTACGAGCAGTACTTC	CASSPGKGALSYEQYF
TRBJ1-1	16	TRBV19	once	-	TGTGCCAGTAGTATAGTTACAGGGAGGCCGAACACTGAAGCTTTCTTT	CASSIVTGRPNTEAFF
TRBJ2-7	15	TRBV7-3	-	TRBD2	TGTGCCAGCAGCTTAAGGGGCGGGAGCTCCTACGAGCAGTACTTC	CASSLRGGSSYEQYF
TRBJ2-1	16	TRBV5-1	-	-	TGCGCCAGCAGCTCTAGATATCGAGGCCGGAACAATGAGCAGTTCTTC	CASSSRYRGRNNEQFF
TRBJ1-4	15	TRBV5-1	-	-	TGCGCCAGCACAGATTCGGCAGGGGACAATGAAAAACTGTTTTTT	CASTDSAGDNEKLFF
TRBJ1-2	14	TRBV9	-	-	TGTGCCAGCAGCGTAGAGGTGGAGGGGTATGGCTACACCTTC	CASSVEVEGYGYTF
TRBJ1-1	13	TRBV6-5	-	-	TGTGCCAGCCAACGAACGATGAACACTGAAGCTTTCTTT	CASQRTMNTEAFF
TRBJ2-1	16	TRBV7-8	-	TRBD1	TGTGCCAGCAGCTTAGCGGACAGGGCCTCCTACAATGAGCAGTTCTTC	CASSLADRASYNEQFF
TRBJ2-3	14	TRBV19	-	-	TGTGCCAGTAGTATAGCGGCCCACACAGATACGCAGTATTTT	CASSIAAHTDTQYF
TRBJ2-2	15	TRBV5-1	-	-	TGCGCCAGCAGCTTGGGGGGCCAGAACACCGGGGAGCTGTTTTTT	CASSLGGQNTGELFF
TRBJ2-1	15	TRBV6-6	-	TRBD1	TGTGCCAGCAGTTACGGAGGACAGGGGAGAAATGAGCAGTTCTTC	CASSYGGQGRNEQFF
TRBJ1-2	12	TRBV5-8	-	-	TGTGCCAGCAGCTTCGGATCGGCTGGCTACACCTTC	CASSFGSAGYTF
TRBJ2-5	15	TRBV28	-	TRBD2	TGTGCCAGCAGATTTAGCGGGAGGTACCAAGAGACCCAGTACTTC	CASRFSGRYQETQYF
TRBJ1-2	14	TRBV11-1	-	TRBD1	TGTGCCAGCAGCCGGACAGGGGAGAGCTATGGCTACACCTTC	CASSRTGESYGYTF
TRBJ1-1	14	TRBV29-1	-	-	TGCAGCGTTGAAGTGGGGGGTGGGAACACTGAAGCTTTCTTT	CSVEVGGGNTEAFF
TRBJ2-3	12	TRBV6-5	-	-	TGTGCCAGCAGAGGGAGCACAGATACGCAGTATTTT	CASRGSTDTQYF
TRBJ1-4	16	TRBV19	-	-	TGTGCCAGTAGTGACCAGAGGAGTTTGAGTTCTCCGGGACTGTTTTTT	CASSDQRSLSSPGLFF
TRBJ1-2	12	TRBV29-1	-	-	TGCAGCGTCGGAGGACAGCGCTATGGCTACACCTTC	CSVGGQRYGYTF
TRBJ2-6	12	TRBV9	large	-	TGTGCCAGCAGCCCAGGAGAGGGCGTCCTGACTTTC	CASSPGEGVLTF
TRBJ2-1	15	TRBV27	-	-	TGTGCCAGCAGTCCCGAAATGGACCCCTACAATGAGCAGTTCTTC	CASSPEMDPYNEQFF
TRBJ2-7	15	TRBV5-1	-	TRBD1	TGCGCCAGCAGTTCGGGACAGGGTCGTACCTACGAGCAGTACTTC	CASSSGQGRTYEQYF
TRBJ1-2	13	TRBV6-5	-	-	TGTGCCAGCAGTTATTTAGGGGTCTATGGCTACACCTTC	CASSYLGVYGYTF
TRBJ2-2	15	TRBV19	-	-	TGTGCCAGTAGTATAGACACTAGATCCACCGGGGAGCTGTTTTTT	CASSIDTRSTGELFF
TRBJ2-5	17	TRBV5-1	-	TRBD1	TGCGCCAGCAGCCCGGTCGGGACAGGGTGGGAGATGGAGACCCAGTACTTC	CASSPVGTGWEMETQYF
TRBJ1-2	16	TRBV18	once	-	TGTGCCAGCTCAGACCAATCCGGGGGTTCTAACTATGGCTACACCTTC	CASSDQSGGSNYGYTF
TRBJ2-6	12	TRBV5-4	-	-	TGTGCCAGCAGCCAGGCCCCACGCGTCCTGACTTTC	CASSQAPRVLTF
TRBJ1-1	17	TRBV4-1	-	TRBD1	TGCGCCAGCAGCCAAGATACAGGGGGCTGGGAGGGCACTGAAGCTTTCTTT	CASSQDTGGWEGTEAFF
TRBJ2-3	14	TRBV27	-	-	TGTGCCAGCAGTTTCAGGGGGAGGGGGGATACGCAGTATTTT	CASSFRGRGDTQYF
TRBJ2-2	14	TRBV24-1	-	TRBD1	TGTGCCACTACCGGGACAGGGGCGCCCGGGGAGCTGTTTTTT	CATTGTGAPGELFF
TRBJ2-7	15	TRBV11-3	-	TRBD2	TGTGCCAGCAGCTCGGGAGGGACGCGGGACTACGAGCAGTACTTC	CASSSGGTRDYEQYF
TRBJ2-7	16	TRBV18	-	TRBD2	TGTGCCAGCTCACCTTCTAGCGGGAGTATCAGAAGAGAGCAGTACTTC	CASSPSSGSIRREQYF
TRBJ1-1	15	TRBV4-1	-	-	TGCGCCAGCAGCCACAGGAGGGGACAGAACACTGAAGCTTTCTTT	CASSHRRGQNTEAFF
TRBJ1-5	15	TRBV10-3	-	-	TGTGCCTCCTCCGAGGGGATCGCGAACAATCAGCCCCAGCATTTT	CASSEGIANNQPQHF
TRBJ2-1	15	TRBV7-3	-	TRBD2	TGTGCCAGCAGCTCCCGGACTAGCGGCTACAATGAGCAGTTCTTC	CASSSRTSGYNEQFF